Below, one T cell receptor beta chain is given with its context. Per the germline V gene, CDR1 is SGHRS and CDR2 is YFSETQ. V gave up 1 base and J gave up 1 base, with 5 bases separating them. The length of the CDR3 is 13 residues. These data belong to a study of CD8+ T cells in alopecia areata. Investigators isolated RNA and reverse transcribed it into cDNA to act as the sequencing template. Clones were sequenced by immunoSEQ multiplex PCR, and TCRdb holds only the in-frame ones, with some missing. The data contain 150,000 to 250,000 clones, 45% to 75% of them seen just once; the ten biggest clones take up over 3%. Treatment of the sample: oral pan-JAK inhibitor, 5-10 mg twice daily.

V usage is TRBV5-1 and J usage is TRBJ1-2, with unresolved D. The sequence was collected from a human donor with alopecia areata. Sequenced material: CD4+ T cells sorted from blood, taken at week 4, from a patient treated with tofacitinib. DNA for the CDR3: TGCGCCAGCAGCTTGACGGTTAACTATGGCTACACCTTC. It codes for CASSLTVNYGYTF.